This T cell receptor (beta chain) was sequenced for a study of shared clonotypes between healthy human individuals. About the study: Plates per donor: three CD4 naive, three CD4 memory, two CD8 naive, one CD8 memory. Points from the study as a whole: Sorted-subset sequencing, rarefaction showed, was incomplete despite large depth.

Naive CD4+ cells were CD45RA-selected; the remaining cells were memory. CDR1 and CDR2 from the germline V gene are ENHRY and SYGVKD. This CDR3 region has 11 residues. This clone turned up a few times. Its antigen is not known. A junction boundary mismatches the germline segment, possibly from a read error. The data were produced by immunoSEQ multiplex PCR, yet TCRdb's version contains in-frame clones alone and is incomplete. In the table there are 900,000 to 1,200,000 clones, around 78% of which are singletons. The chain employs TRBV10-3 and TRBJ2-7; TRBD1 is a possible D gene (5 bases). This receptor was taken from a man younger than 35 in good health. Some clones in this sample may be carry-over from other donors' samples. The sample was memory CD4+ T cells from PBMCs. Subset meaning: CD45RA-negative fraction. CDR3: CAISDLLGATF. The CDR3 DNA reads TGTGCCATCAGTGACCTTCTTGGGGCAACCTTC.